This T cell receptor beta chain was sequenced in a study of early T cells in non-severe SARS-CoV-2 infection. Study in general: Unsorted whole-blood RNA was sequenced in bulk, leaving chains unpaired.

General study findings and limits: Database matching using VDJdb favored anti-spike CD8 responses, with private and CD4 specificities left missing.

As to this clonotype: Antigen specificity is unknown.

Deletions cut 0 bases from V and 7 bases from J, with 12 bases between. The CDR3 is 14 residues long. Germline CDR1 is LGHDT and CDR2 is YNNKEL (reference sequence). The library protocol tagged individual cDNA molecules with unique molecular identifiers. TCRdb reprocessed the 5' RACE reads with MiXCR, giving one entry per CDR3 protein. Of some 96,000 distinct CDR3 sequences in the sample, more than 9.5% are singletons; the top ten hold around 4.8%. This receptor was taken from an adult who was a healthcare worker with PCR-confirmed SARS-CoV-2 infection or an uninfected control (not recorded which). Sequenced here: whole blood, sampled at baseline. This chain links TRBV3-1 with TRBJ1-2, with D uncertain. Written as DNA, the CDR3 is TGTGCCAGCAGCCAAGACAGAGTTCTCTTTGGCTACACCTTC. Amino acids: CASSQDRVLFGYTF.